In its sample, the clone carrying this TCR beta chain was seen many times. The target antigen is unknown. Only healthy Caucasians were included as donors. This entry belongs to a study of identical twins. A universal primer binding site was introduced by template switching. The final cDNA contained unique molecular identifiers. Each CDR3 protein gets one entry after TCRdb re-called the 5' RACE reads with MiXCR. The repertoire holds approximately 600,000 distinct CDR3 sequences, with more than 9% as singletons. Study-wide findings and caveats: For out-of-frame alpha sequences shared by twins, low generation probability was in excess. Cord blood beta clonotypes present at high abundance carried fewer insertions; no such pattern appeared in memory repertoires.

The CDR3 has 15 residues. Germline-derived CDR1 and CDR2 are SGHTS and YDEGEE. V dropped 9 bases and J dropped 0 bases, with 19 bases sitting between them. These data also formed part of another study, on yellow fever vaccine responses in identical twins.

The V and J genes are TRBV5-8 and TRBJ2-7, with D perhaps matching TRBD1 or TRBD2 (6 bases each). The TCR was taken from a woman between 18 and 29 years old in good health. The sequenced sample consisted of PBMCs. Here the CDR3 reads CATLDEGGLSYEQYF. The DNA of the CDR3 is TGTGCCACCCTTGACGAGGGGGGACTCTCCTACGAGCAGTACTTC. Using reference TRBV5-8 and TRBJ2-7 for the parts outside the CDR3, the full variable domain is EAGVTQSPTHLIKTRGQQATLRCSPISGHTSVYWYQQALGLGLQFLLWYDEGEERNRGNFPPRFSGRQFPNYSSELNVNALELEDSALYLCATLDEGGLSYEQYFGPGTRLTVT.